This note documents a single TCR beta chain sequence. No cognate antigen has been identified for it. No base quality information exists; no much larger clone differs at one position. This sample was included in a study of blood T cell repertoires in COVID-19 (dated by TCRdb to the early 2020s). About the study as a whole: Samples from collaborators originated in the United States, Italy and Spain and spanned both the acute and convalescent phases of COVID-19. The material from the prospective study consisted of cDNA or gDNA derived from T cells, B-cell-depleted T cells, or PBMCs. Subjects who had been exposed to COVID-19, were actively infected with it, or had recovered from it provided the deeply sampled blood TCRbeta repertoires that made up the dataset. The repertoires were made available in a free public database intended to serve as a resource for research on the immune response to SARS-CoV-2. The samples were drawn from two sources: the first 160 participants of the ongoing ImmuneRACE study, and 950 to 1,500 subjects contributed by 6 global collaborators. The sample metadata nearly always contained a de-identified subject ID, COVID-19 status, age in years and sex. Where HLA class I and class II types were available, the types were taken from metadata supplied by the sample provider, not from assay-based typing. On the study overall, not on this receptor specifically: Clinical and demographic metadata were provided uncurated, with the amount varying by source and participant.

Each collaborating institution followed its own protocols to collect whole blood in K2EDTA tubes. For TCRbeta analysis, collaborators shipped samples in one of three forms: frozen whole blood, isolated PBMCs, or DNA extracted from either of those sample types. TCRbeta CDR3 regions were amplified from genomic DNA using the immunoSEQ Assay, a bias-controlled multiplex PCR. The authors' analysis ran thus. The number of nucleated cells in each sample was estimated by amplification of reference gene primers within the assay. To quantify the absolute abundance of each unique TCRbeta CDR3 rearrangement, sequence reads were collapsed and filtered. For each sample, productive Simpson clonality was calculated as the square root of Simpson's diversity index across productive rearrangements. TCRdb stores this immuneACCESS table with in-frame sequences only. Part of the clones is absent; in the studies checked, under half of the shortfall reflects unresolved V genes, and no reason is known for the rest. V and J calls plus clone size are reproduced from that table; the DNA served to infer D and trimming. Within this sample are roughly 120,000 clones, with 84% of them counted one time only. The leading ten clones occupy roughly 7% of the sample.

Its CDR3 holds 16 amino acids, cysteine through phenylalanine. The entry retains the CDR3 DNA only, 48 bases that are in frame from base 1. CDR1 and CDR2, looked up from the germline V gene, are MNHNS and SASEGT. The germline ends are 11 bases apart after V is trimmed by 2 bases and J by 3 bases. The sequence was collected from a woman aged 50 to 60 with acute or convalescent COVID-19. The chain links TRBV6-1 with TRBJ1-6, with the D gene call left open. Sequenced sample: peripheral blood. The CDR3 in this case is CASSEFSVLYNSPLHF. The DNA reads as follows: TGTGCCAGCAGTGAATTTAGCGTTCTCTATAATTCACCCCTCCACTTT.